The T cell receptor (beta chain) under discussion was sequenced for a study of blood T cell repertoires in COVID-19. For the study at large: Sources were T cells, B-cell-depleted T cells, or PBMCs; the material itself was cDNA or gDNA.

Original methodology: The authors estimated nucleated cell counts from reference gene primer amplification. This table comes from immunoSEQ multiplex PCR, and its TCRdb copy is limited to in-frame clones, with some not included. V and J calls and clone size are as listed in that table; D and trimming were resolved from the DNA. This table has roughly 190,000 clones, approximately 80% appearing once. The CDR3 extends over 15 amino acids. The V gene's germline CDR1 is MNHEY and CDR2 SVGAGI. The V end was cut by 6 bases, the J end by 0 bases, with 11 bases between. The source of this sequence is a man aged 60 to 75 with acute or convalescent COVID-19. Sequenced material: peripheral blood. The chain combines TRBV6-5 with TRBJ1-4, with a weak D call TRBD1 (5 bases). The chain's CDR3 is CASRDTGATNEKLFF. DNA for the CDR3: TGTGCCAGCAGGGATACAGGCGCAACTAATGAAAAACTGTTTTTT.